Listed here are 21 T cell receptor beta chains from one sample, sequenced in a study of blood T cells in healthy people across ages. Combining a sample-barcoded 5' primer with a J-beta primer mix, a second PCR ran for about 7 to 12 cycles. TCRdb fed the 5' RACE reads into MiXCR, producing one record per CDR3 protein. The sample carries approximately 360,000 distinct CDR3 sequences, 45% to 65% recorded once. The sample was blood. Every receptor here comes from a man between 60 and 70 years old in good health.

V usage is TRBV28 and J usage is TRBJ2-7, with 7 bases matching TRBD1. The length of the CDR3 is 15 residues. V was pared by 3 bases and J by 2 bases, with 7 bases of the junction left unmatched. Germline V gene data show CDR1 as MDHEN and CDR2 as SYDVKM. The CDR3 DNA sequence: TGTGCCAGCAGTTTTCAGGGGGTAGCAGCCTACGAGCAGTACTTC. It encodes CASSFQGVAAYEQYF.

The chain employs TRBV29-1 and TRBJ2-1; TRBD1 might be the D (6 bases). Germline-derived CDR1 and CDR2 are SQVTM and ANQGSEA. The V end lost 7 bases, the J end lost 9 bases, and 16 bases lay between the germline ends. This CDR3 comprises 12 residues. The CDR3 is CSARGGRAEQFF. Here the CDR3 DNA reads TGCAGCGCGCGAGGGGGAAGGGCTGAGCAGTTCTTC.

V gene TRBV11-2 combines with J gene TRBJ2-1; 10 positions match TRBD2. In germline, CDR1 is SGHAT, CDR2 FQNNGV. J gave up 7 bases and V 3 bases, and 9 bases lay outside the gene matches. The CDR3 totals 16 residues. CDR3 in DNA: TGTGCCAGCAGCTTGCTAGCGGGAGCCCCTGGGAATGAGCAGTTCTTC. It is translated as CASSLLAGAPGNEQFF.

This clonotype has more than one count but fewer than ten. The CDR3 spells CASSERRLSGYGYTF. In DNA form, the CDR3 reads TGTGCCAGCAGTGAAAGACGGCTATCCGGCTATGGCTACACCTTC. This rearrangement joins TRBV25-1 to TRBJ1-2, with D uncertain. V was shortened by 2 bases and J by 4 bases, with 14 bases between the two germline ends. The CDR3 length is 15 residues. Germline CDR1 and CDR2: MGHDK and SYGVNS.

This rearrangement joins TRBV27 to TRBJ2-3; 9 bases are shared with TRBD2. Germline V gives CDR1 MNHEY, CDR2 SMNVEV (reference sequence). CDR3 length: 14 amino acids. V shed 6 bases and J 6 bases; nucleotides not matched to a gene: 7. For the CDR3, the DNA is TGTGCCAGCAGCCCAGGACTAGCGTTGGATACGCAGTATTTT. It specifies CASSPGLALDTQYF.

The V and J genes are TRBV19 and TRBJ2-7; 10 nucleotides line up with TRBD2. The CDR3 is 15 residues long. After removal of 5 bases from V and 2 bases from J, the junction contained 6 bases not matched to a gene. Germline assignment: CDR1 LNHDA and CDR2 SQIVND (reference sequence). CDR3 in amino acids: CASSAGTSETYEQYF. The DNA for the CDR3 is TGTGCCAGTAGTGCCGGGACTAGCGAGACCTACGAGCAGTACTTC. Together with reference TRBV19 and TRBJ2-7, the CDR3 gives the full variable domain: DGGITQSPKYLFRKEGQNVTLSCEQNLNHDAMYWYRQDPGQGLRLIYYSQIVNDFQKGDIAEGYSVSREKKESFPLTVTSAQKNPTAFYLCASSAGTSETYEQYFGPGTRLTVT.

This clonotype was seen a handful of times. The V and J genes are TRBV29-1 and TRBJ2-5; D possibly corresponds to TRBD1 (6 bases). CDR3 length equals 14 residues. With 0 bases removed from V and 1 base from J, the gap between germline ends came to 9 bases. Germline V gene lookup returns CDR1 SQVTM and CDR2 ANQGSEA. CDR3 nucleotide sequence: TGCAGCGTTGAAGATGGGGACACCCAAGAGACCCAGTACTTC. Its translation is CSVEDGDTQETQYF.

This clonotype was recorded at least ten times. The J gene is TRBJ2-7, the V gene TRBV20-1; D not resolved. Germline V gene sequence: CDR1 DFQATT, CDR2 SNEGSKA (reference sequence). Trimming pared 1 base from V and 3 bases from J, leaving 4 bases between. CDR3 length: 11 residues. Written as DNA, the CDR3 is TGCAGTGCTAGAGGAGTCTACGAGCAGTACTTC. It specifies CSARGVYEQYF.

The CDR3 region has the DNA TGTGCCAGCAGCCAAGTTTCCGGAGAAGATGAAGCTTTCTTT. Its translation: CASSQVSGEDEAFF. The V and J genes are TRBV3-1 and TRBJ1-1; no reliable D call. There are 14 residues in the CDR3. V gave up 1 base and J gave up 7 bases, with 13 bases separating them. Per germline, CDR1 LGHDT and CDR2 YNNKEL (reference sequence).

The V call is TRBV3-1, the J call TRBJ2-2, with 13 bases matching TRBD2. With V trimmed by 4 bases and J by 5 bases, 7 bases remained unmatched. The CDR3 runs 17 residues. CDR1 and CDR2 from the germline V gene are LGHDT and YNNKEL (reference sequence). CDR3 DNA: TGTGCCAGCAGCCGCTTGGGACTAGCGGGACGGACCGGGGAGCTGTTTTTT. Protein: CASSRLGLAGRTGELFF.

The chain links TRBV7-2 to TRBJ2-5; D unresolved. CDR3 length: 14 amino acids. V dropped 5 bases and J dropped 1 base, with 11 bases sitting between them. Germline CDR1 is SGHTA and CDR2 is FQGNSA. This CDR3 is CASSRNWIQETQYF. As DNA, the CDR3 is TGTGCCAGCAGCCGGAATTGGATCCAAGAGACCCAGTACTTC.

The V gene is TRBV5-1, the J gene TRBJ2-7; 8 bases match TRBD2. V dropped 4 bases and J dropped 3; count of bases not matched to a gene: 9. The CDR3 consists of 15 residues. CDR1 is SGHRS, CDR2 YFSETQ, per germline. Here the CDR3 reads CASSLAGGIVYEQYF. The CDR3 DNA reads TGCGCCAGCAGCCTCGCGGGGGGAATCGTCTACGAGCAGTACTTC.

The gene calls are TRBV6-6 and TRBJ2-1, with 8 bases lining up with TRBD2. CDR3 length equals 16 residues. CDR1 is MNHNY, CDR2 SVGAGI, per germline (reference sequence). V shed 2 bases, J shed 8 bases, and the junction held 11 bases outside the gene matches. The CDR3 nucleotides read TGTGCCAGCAGTTACAGGGGACTAGTGGGGAAGGATGAGCAGTTCTTC. Encoded protein: CASSYRGLVGKDEQFF.

This chain joins TRBV18 and TRBJ2-5; weak D call: TRBD1 (6 bases). The CDR3 covers 14 residues. V lost 1 base to trimming and J lost 11 bases, with 17 bases between them. CDR1 KGHSH and CDR2 LQKENI come from the germline V gene. CDR3 in DNA: TGTGCCAGCTCACCACTCGGCAGGGGTGGTGAGCAGTACTTC. Its translation is CASSPLGRGGEQYF.

This clonotype was recorded at least ten times. This chain joins TRBV20-1 and TRBJ2-3; 15 nucleotides match TRBD2. Trimming cost V 5 bases and J 3 bases; bases outside gene matches: 12. The CDR3 totals 18 residues. Germline V gene lookup returns CDR1 DFQATT and CDR2 SNEGSKA (reference sequence). CDR3 sequence reads: CSAPLSGLAGGTTDTQYF. CDR3 bases: TGCAGTGCTCCCTTATCCGGACTAGCGGGAGGGACTACAGATACGCAGTATTTT.

Notes on this clonotype: A much larger clone differs by one base, so this may be a read error. The chain couples TRBV12-5 to TRBJ2-1; D is unresolved. Trimming stripped 6 bases from V and 6 bases from J, with 12 bases between. CDR3 length: 13 residues. The germline CDR1 and CDR2 sequences are LGHNT and FRNRAP. CDR3 coding DNA: TGTGCTAGTGGCGCGAGAGGTAGCAATGAGCAGTTCTTC. The encoded protein is CASGARGSNEQFF.

This clonotype has only a few counts. The genes are TRBV30 and TRBJ2-1; D is undetermined. V lost 3 bases and J lost 15, with 18 bases in between. The CDR3 length is 12 residues. CDR1 and CDR2 (germline): GTSNPN, SVGIG (reference sequence). In DNA form, the CDR3 reads TGTGCCTGGAGCTCGGACGCTCAAATCTCGTTCTTC. Amino acid sequence: CAWSSDAQISFF.

The chain is built from TRBV3-1 and TRBJ2-3; 12 positions match TRBD2. The length of the CDR3 is 20 residues. CDR1 is LGHDT, CDR2 YNNKEL, per germline (reference sequence). The junction had 13 bases not matched to a gene; V was cut back by 0 bases and J by 3 bases. The CDR3 DNA reads as TGTGCCAGCAGCCAAGATCGATCAGCTCTAGCGGGAGGGCCTACAGATACGCAGTATTTT. It codes for CASSQDRSALAGGPTDTQYF.

The chain combines TRBV28 with TRBJ2-7, with unresolved D. The CDR3 totals 13 residues. The V end lost 2 bases, the J end lost 2 bases, and 7 bases lay between the germline ends. Germline CDR1 is MDHEN and CDR2 is SYDVKM. The CDR3 reads CASSLKGAYEQYF. As DNA, the CDR3 is TGTGCCAGCAGTTTAAAGGGCGCCTACGAGCAGTACTTC.

The table lists this clonotype with a few counts. The V call is TRBV28, the J call TRBJ2-7; 10 bases fit TRBD1. Germline-derived CDR1 and CDR2 are MDHEN and SYDVKM. The CDR3 covers 15 residues. The V segment lost 5 bases and the J segment 6 bases; nucleotides outside the gene matches: 10. CDR3 protein: CASSQPRQGAGEQYF. The DNA of the CDR3 is TGTGCCAGCAGTCAACCACGACAGGGGGCGGGCGAGCAGTACTTC.

V and J are TRBV7-9 and TRBJ2-7; D may be TRBD1 or TRBD2 (5 bases each). The CDR3 is 17 residues long. V dropped 2 bases and J dropped 3 bases, with 20 bases sitting between them. From germline, CDR1 is SEHNR and CDR2 FQNEAQ (reference sequence). The CDR3 loop is CASSLYGGEGKRYEQYF. The CDR3 DNA reads as TGTGCCAGCAGCTTATATGGGGGAGAAGGAAAACGCTACGAGCAGTACTTC. The full variable domain, rest sourced from reference TRBV7-9 and TRBJ2-7, is DTGVSQNPRHKITKRGQNVTFRCDPISEHNRLYWYRQTLGQGPEFLTYFQNEAQLEKSRLLSDRFSAERPKGSFSTLEIQRTEQGDSAMYLCASSLYGGEGKRYEQYFGPGTRLTVT.